This entry features one T cell receptor (beta chain) sequence. CDR3 length: 15 amino acids. The V end lost 3 bases, the J end lost 2 bases, and 12 bases lay between the germline ends. Looked up from germline, CDR1 is SGHRS and CDR2 is YFSETQ. The table came from immunoSEQ multiplex PCR; TCRdb's copy has only in-frame clones and leaves some out. The sample holds about 140,000 clones, over 65% seen once. These data originate in a study of radiation and T cells in renal cell carcinoma. The sample's time point: baseline pretreatment blood. Treatment specified: 15 Gy SBRT to primary tumor, nephrectomy 4 weeks later.

The source of this sequence is a woman between 45 and 65 years old with renal cell carcinoma. The starting material was blood, obtained from a patient whose treatment included radiotherapy and nephrectomy. The chain is built from TRBV5-1 and TRBJ1-5, with no clear D. CDR3 sequence: CASSYQQSGNQPQHF. CDR3 DNA: TGCGCCAGCAGCTATCAACAGAGCGGCAATCAGCCCCAGCATTTT. Drawing the rest from reference TRBV5-1 and TRBJ1-5, the complete variable domain is KAGVTQTPRYLIKTRGQQVTLSCSPISGHRSVSWYQQTPGQGLQFLFEYFSETQRNKGNFPGRFSGRQFSNSRSEMNVSTLELGDSALYLCASSYQQSGNQPQHFGDGTRLSIL.